A selection of T cell receptor beta chains follows, all from one sample in a study of T cell repertoires in cytomegalovirus infection. TCRdb re-analysed the reads in MiXCR, keeping a single row per CDR3 protein. The data contain around 740,000 distinct CDR3 sequences, 35% to 45% of them seen just once; the ten biggest clones take up 2.8%. Sequenced: PBMCs. The origin of the receptors is a human donor in good health (CMV status not recorded). Some clones in this sample may be carry-over from other donors' samples. Both conserved end residues are part of each CDR3.

>TRBV20-1|TRBJ2-3
CSARVPASGIGDTQYF
>TRBV5-6|TRBJ1-2
CASSWGPGGSAYGYTF
>TRBV5-1|TRBJ2-1
CASSLTTSGGAGPYNEQFF
>TRBV14|TRBJ2-3
CASSQDRAGGPQDTQYF
>TRBV7-2|TRBJ1-6
CASSLNPRRVVNSPLQF
>TRBV5-8|TRBJ2-5
CASSPGQRQETQYF
>TRBV6-2/TRBV6-3|TRBJ2-2
CASSSSSGTNTGELFF
>TRBV28|TRBJ2-6
CASSRPGGSGANVLTF
>TRBV25-1|TRBJ1-2
CASSERGTGNYGYTF
>TRBV10-3|TRBJ1-3
CAIRESSANSGNTIYF
>TRBV19|TRBJ1-1
CASSIAGNTVAFF
>TRBV12-3/TRBV12-4|TRBJ2-7
CASSLDRHGRDEQYF
>TRBV7-9|TRBJ2-1
CASIPIGTDQFF
>TRBV12-3/TRBV12-4|TRBJ2-7
CASSFGGRYYEQYF
>TRBV14|TRBJ1-4
CASSHSVRPGSRGEKLFF
>TRBV7-2|TRBJ1-1
CASSPVERDNTEAFF
>TRBV2|TRBJ2-7
CASSSTPAGANEQYF
>TRBV12-3/TRBV12-4|TRBJ2-3
CASRRTGEDTQYF
>TRBV12-3/TRBV12-4|TRBJ2-1
CASTPSGGAGDEQFF
>TRBV6-2/TRBV6-3|TRBJ1-4
CASSYGTPLNEKLFF
>TRBV6-1|TRBJ2-5
CASSEMRETQYF
>TRBV3-1|TRBJ2-3
CASSHGSEDTQYF
>TRBV28|TRBJ1-5
CASSLVRGGWGSNQPQHF
>TRBV27|TRBJ2-3
CASSIGTGADTQYF
>TRBV4-1|TRBJ1-1
CASSQGYGGGMGDTEAFF
>TRBV7-8|TRBJ2-1
CASSLGEGPKYNEQFF
>TRBV19|TRBJ2-1
CASSITGTSRYNEQFF
>TRBV5-5|TRBJ2-7
CASSPGGGDEQYF
>TRBV5-1|TRBJ2-3
CASTLGPLTDTQYF
>TRBV7-8|TRBJ2-7
CATRGGFTYEQYF
>TRBV10-3|TRBJ1-4
CAISDFDGTEKLFF
>TRBV28|TRBJ2-7
CASSYITRAREQYF
>TRBV7-6|TRBJ1-4
CASSLEGAVEKLFF
>TRBV6-6|TRBJ2-3
CASSSQGEDGTDTQYF
>TRBV28|TRBJ1-6
CASSRSSSYNSPLHF
>TRBV7-2|TRBJ1-1
CASSSREGGERTEAFF
>TRBV7-2|TRBJ2-7
CASSLGTSGPYEQYF